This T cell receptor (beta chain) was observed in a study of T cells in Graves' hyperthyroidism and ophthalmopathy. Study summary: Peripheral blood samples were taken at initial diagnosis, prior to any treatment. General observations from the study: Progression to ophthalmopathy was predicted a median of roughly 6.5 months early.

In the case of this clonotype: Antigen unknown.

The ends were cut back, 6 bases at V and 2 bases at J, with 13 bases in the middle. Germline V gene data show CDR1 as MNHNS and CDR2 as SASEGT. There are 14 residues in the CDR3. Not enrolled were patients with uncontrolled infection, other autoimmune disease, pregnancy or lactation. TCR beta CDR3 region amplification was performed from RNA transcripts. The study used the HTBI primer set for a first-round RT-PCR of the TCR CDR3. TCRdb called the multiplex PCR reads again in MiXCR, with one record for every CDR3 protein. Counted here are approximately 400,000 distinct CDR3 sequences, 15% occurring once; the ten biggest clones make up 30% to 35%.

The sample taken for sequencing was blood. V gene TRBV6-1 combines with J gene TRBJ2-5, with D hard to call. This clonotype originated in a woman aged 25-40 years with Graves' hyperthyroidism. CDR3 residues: CASRHGPSQETQYF. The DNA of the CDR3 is TGTGCCAGCAGACATGGACCCTCTCAAGAGACCCAGTACTTC.